This TCR beta chain was observed in a study of Graves' ophthalmopathy and Graves' hyperthyroidism (dated by TCRdb to the late 2010s). Regarding the complete study: Peripheral blood was collected before any treatment was given, at the time of initial diagnosis. In five to seven hyperthyroidism patients, T-cell repertoires of thyroid tissue and blood were compared. The roughly 91 discovery patients were randomly divided into training and test sets at a 7:3 ratio. The study used signatures of the TCR beta repertoire to tell Graves' ophthalmopathy apart from Graves' hyperthyroidism and to predict which patients would progress to ophthalmopathy. In total, 135 blood samples were TCR-sequenced: around 42 ophthalmopathy, roughly 80 hyperthyroidism and approximately 17 hyperthyroidism-to-ophthalmopathy patients. An independent validation cohort comprised 18 hyperthyroidism patients and some 16 patients who later progressed from hyperthyroidism to ophthalmopathy. Following sampling, methimazole starting at 30 mg daily was administered to hyperthyroidism patients, and high-dose intravenous methylprednisolone was administered to ophthalmopathy patients. To explore V-J signatures that distinguish ophthalmopathy from hyperthyroidism, a discovery set of about a hundred patients was enrolled, made up of under 50 with ophthalmopathy and under 65 with stable hyperthyroidism. What the study reported, not specific to this receptor: Sample size was not predetermined statistically, and investigators were not blinded to group allocation. Most of the expanded thyroid clonotypes with a frequency above 0.001 were also detected in blood, and it was suggested that the thyroid immune response may be reflected by blood repertoires. The 13-signature model separated ophthalmopathy from stable hyperthyroidism with 87.88% sensitivity and around 84% specificity in cross-validation, and 80%/75% in the test set. In validation, the model predicted ophthalmopathy progression with more than 55% sensitivity and 72.22% specificity; more than ten predicted patients were CT-confirmed with GO in a median of about 6.1 months.

This clonotype has ten or more counts. No antigen is known for it. Within one base of it there is no much larger clone, and no base qualities were kept. For repertoire sequencing, the TCR beta CDR3 regions were amplified from RNA transcripts. The first round was an RT-PCR using HTBI primers with the Qiagen OneStep RT-PCR kit, and this first round was followed by a second-round multiplex PCR, then size selection and purification. Sequencing of the libraries was carried out on an Illumina HiSeq2000 in paired-end mode with 100 bp reads. Concerning the study's data processing: SOAPnuke was used to process the reads, throwing out any read that had adapters, had uncalled bases, had a mean Phred below 15, or lacked an exact constant-primer or identifier match. COPE v1.2.5 was used to merge high-quality paired reads. Clonotypes were defined as unique nucleotide sequences and were aligned to IMGT TRB V, D and J references using MiTCR v1.1. Only V-J combinations with frequency above 0.0001 were analysed, covering approximately 99% of repertoires. For each V-J combination, a TCR clonal expansion and chaos score was defined as F50 clonal expansion divided by the chaos observed in the TCRdist matrix. Welch's t-statistics and random forest were used to reduce the features to 13 V-J combinations, which were then used as input to a naive Bayes classifier. The Morisita-Horn index was used to measure how similar the thyroid and blood repertoires were. The public sequencing data were trimmed at Q25 with fastp and processed into clonotypes with MiXCR by TCRdb, which kept only in-frame beta chains. Records with the same CDR3 protein are collapsed into one entry carrying the most frequent genes and DNA. The authors' filters were not applied to this entry. The sample data list just over 600,000 distinct CDR3 sequences, and 20% to 25% of these were observed just once. The top ten constitute more than 5.5% of the sample.

V was cut back by 8 bases and J by 5 bases, leaving a gap of 18 bases between them. CDR1 is given as DFQATT and CDR2 as SNEGSKA, both from the germline V gene (reference sequence). Measured from the cysteine to the phenylalanine, the CDR3 is 13 residues long. Just CDR3 DNA is preserved here, 39 bases in frame from base 1. Hyperthyroidism was considered stable if no progression to ophthalmopathy occurred within 18 months of follow-up. Hyperthyroidism patients were newly diagnosed, with disease duration under 2 months, and aged 18 to 65 years. Anyone with other autoimmune diseases, uncontrolled infections, pregnancy or lactation was excluded from the study. Diagnosis was based on clinical symptoms, serum thyroxine, TRAb, thyroid ultrasound and orbital computed tomography. Using Ficoll-Paque density gradient centrifugation, PBMCs were isolated from 8.5 to 10 ml of fresh peripheral blood. Total RNA was extracted using Trizol reagent, and RNA quality was checked on an Agilent 2100 Bioanalyzer.

This sequence originates from a woman between 18 and 29 years old with stable Graves' hyperthyroidism. Some clones in this sample may be carry-over from other donors' samples. Donor details come from another sample of the same person, matched by shared clones. The sample comprised peripheral blood. Here the chain combines TRBV20-1 and TRBJ2-5; a weak D assignment points to TRBD2 (6 bases agree). The DNA sequence follows: TGCAGTCTCAGGAGGGGTTCGGTGGAGACCCAGTACTTC. This yields the protein CSLRRGSVETQYF.